The rows below give T cell receptor beta chains drawn from one sample of a study of T cell responses to AZD1222 COVID-19 vaccine. Generated by immunoSEQ multiplex PCR, the TCRdb table keeps only in-frame clones and is missing some. The sample holds 150,000 or so clones, roughly 87% seen once. Sample: peripheral blood, taken on day 0 of AZD1222 vaccination. The receptors stem from an adult in good health. CDR3s include the opening cysteine and the closing phenylalanine or tryptophan. The order of the fields is J gene, V gene, D gene, clone size, CDR3 DNA, CDR3 protein. A D gene is named only where the DNA matches it firmly. Only part of the rows carry a size: once, few, many, or a class if the clone is expanded.

j_gene: TRBJ1-2; v_gene: TRBV5-1; d_gene: -; abundance: -; CDR3nt: TGCGCCAGCAGCTTGGTGGAAACAGCGCCGGGCTATGGCTACACCTTC; CDR3aa: CASSLVETAPGYGYTF
j_gene: TRBJ1-5; v_gene: TRBV27; d_gene: -; abundance: -; CDR3nt: TGTGCCAGCAGTTCTCGGGGGGCGGCCCGTTATCAGCCCCAGCATTTT; CDR3aa: CASSSRGAARYQPQHF
j_gene: TRBJ2-7; v_gene: TRBV7-9; d_gene: -; abundance: few; CDR3nt: TGTGCCAGCAGCTACGACCGGGACCCAAAGGGTTCCTACGAGCAGTACTTC; CDR3aa: CASSYDRDPKGSYEQYF
j_gene: TRBJ2-3; v_gene: TRBV18; d_gene: -; abundance: -; CDR3nt: TGTGCCAGCTCACCACCGGCCGGCCCAGATACGCAGTATTTT; CDR3aa: CASSPPAGPDTQYF
j_gene: TRBJ1-4; v_gene: TRBV12-3/TRBV12-4; d_gene: -; abundance: -; CDR3nt: TGTGCCAGCAGTTTAGAGCGAGAGGAAAAACTGTTTTTT; CDR3aa: CASSLEREEKLFF
j_gene: TRBJ2-6; v_gene: TRBV4-3; d_gene: -; abundance: -; CDR3nt: TGCGCCAGCAGCCAAGAGGGCTACAGCTCTGGGGCCAACGTCCTGACTTTC; CDR3aa: CASSQEGYSSGANVLTF
j_gene: TRBJ2-2; v_gene: TRBV7-2; d_gene: TRBD2; abundance: -; CDR3nt: TGTGCCAGCAGCCCTTTAGGTAGCGGGACATACACCGGGGAGCTGTTTTTT; CDR3aa: CASSPLGSGTYTGELFF
j_gene: TRBJ2-5; v_gene: TRBV5-4; d_gene: TRBD2; abundance: once; CDR3nt: TGTGCCAGCAGCTTCGGGACTAGCGGGATCCAAGAGACCCAGTACTTC; CDR3aa: CASSFGTSGIQETQYF
j_gene: TRBJ2-7; v_gene: TRBV18; d_gene: TRBD1; abundance: few; CDR3nt: TGTGCCAGCTCACCGACAGGGGGAGAGCAGTACTTC; CDR3aa: CASSPTGGEQYF
j_gene: TRBJ2-2; v_gene: TRBV7-3; d_gene: -; abundance: -; CDR3nt: TGTGCCAGCAGCCCGACAGGAAGGGCCGGGGAGCTGTTTTTT; CDR3aa: CASSPTGRAGELFF
j_gene: TRBJ1-2; v_gene: TRBV11-2; d_gene: -; abundance: -; CDR3nt: TGTGCCAGCAGCTTAGTGGGGGGCAACTATGGCTACACCTTC; CDR3aa: CASSLVGGNYGYTF
j_gene: TRBJ2-7; v_gene: TRBV5-1; d_gene: TRBD2; abundance: -; CDR3nt: TGCGCCAGCAGCCCCATTGGCGGGAGTCGGTACGAGCAGTACTTC; CDR3aa: CASSPIGGSRYEQYF
j_gene: TRBJ2-3; v_gene: TRBV7-2; d_gene: TRBD2; abundance: -; CDR3nt: TGTGCCAGCAGCAGGGACTACAGCACAGATACGCAGTATTTT; CDR3aa: CASSRDYSTDTQYF
j_gene: TRBJ2-7; v_gene: TRBV11-2; d_gene: -; abundance: -; CDR3nt: TGTGCCAGCAGCCGCAGCCGGGCCTACGAGCAGTACTTC; CDR3aa: CASSRSRAYEQYF
j_gene: TRBJ2-1; v_gene: TRBV9; d_gene: TRBD2; abundance: -; CDR3nt: TGTGCCAGCAGCGCCGGTCGTAGGGGCGGGAGGATCCCCTACAATGAGCAGTTCTTC; CDR3aa: CASSAGRRGGRIPYNEQFF
j_gene: TRBJ1-2; v_gene: TRBV7-6; d_gene: -; abundance: once; CDR3nt: TGTGCCAGCGGGGGCGGGTATGGCTACACCTTC; CDR3aa: CASGGGYGYTF
j_gene: TRBJ2-1; v_gene: TRBV6-2/TRBV6-3; d_gene: TRBD2; abundance: -; CDR3nt: TGTGCCAGCAGTTACGGTCTAGCGGCCACCTACAATGAGCAGTTCTTC; CDR3aa: CASSYGLAATYNEQFF
j_gene: TRBJ2-1; v_gene: TRBV29-1; d_gene: TRBD1; abundance: -; CDR3nt: TGCAGCGTGGGACAGGGATCAGGATTCCAGTTCTTC; CDR3aa: CSVGQGSGFQFF
j_gene: TRBJ1-3; v_gene: TRBV18; d_gene: -; abundance: -; CDR3nt: TGTGCCAGCTCACCACCGGGAGGGCTTGGAAACACCATATATTTT; CDR3aa: CASSPPGGLGNTIYF
j_gene: TRBJ1-2; v_gene: TRBV28; d_gene: -; abundance: -; CDR3nt: TGTGCCAGCAGTTTTGATGAGGGGCGAGACTATGGCTACACCTTC; CDR3aa: CASSFDEGRDYGYTF
j_gene: TRBJ1-4; v_gene: TRBV2; d_gene: TRBD1; abundance: once; CDR3nt: TGTGCCAGCAGTCGCCAGACAGGGGTGAATGAAAAACTGTTTTTT; CDR3aa: CASSRQTGVNEKLFF
j_gene: TRBJ2-7; v_gene: TRBV7-2; d_gene: TRBD1; abundance: -; CDR3nt: TGTGCCAGCAGCTCAAGGGACAGCTCCTACGAGCAGTACTTC; CDR3aa: CASSSRDSSYEQYF
j_gene: TRBJ2-1; v_gene: TRBV28; d_gene: TRBD2; abundance: -; CDR3nt: TGTGCCAGCAGTTTCCCCGCGGGAGGGGGAAATGAGCAGTTCTTC; CDR3aa: CASSFPAGGGNEQFF
j_gene: TRBJ1-6; v_gene: TRBV30; d_gene: -; abundance: -; CDR3nt: TGTGCCTGGAGGGTGAACCAGGGGTCACCCCTCCACTTT; CDR3aa: CAWRVNQGSPLHF
j_gene: TRBJ2-5; v_gene: TRBV3-1/TRBV3-2; d_gene: -; abundance: -; CDR3nt: TGTGCCAGCAGCCATTGGCAGGTCGGGGAGACCCAGTACTTC; CDR3aa: CASSHWQVGETQYF
j_gene: TRBJ2-7; v_gene: TRBV13; d_gene: -; abundance: -; CDR3nt: TGTGCCAGCAGCTTAGGGCTTGGTGTGAGGGAGCAGTACTTC; CDR3aa: CASSLGLGVREQYF
j_gene: TRBJ2-1; v_gene: TRBV7-9; d_gene: TRBD1; abundance: -; CDR3nt: TGTGCCAGCAGTCGGGGGACAGGTGACAATGAGCAGTTCTTC; CDR3aa: CASSRGTGDNEQFF
j_gene: TRBJ1-1; v_gene: TRBV2; d_gene: TRBD1; abundance: once; CDR3nt: TGTGCCAGCAGTGCGGGACAGGGGTTGCGAGCTTTCTTT; CDR3aa: CASSAGQGLRAFF